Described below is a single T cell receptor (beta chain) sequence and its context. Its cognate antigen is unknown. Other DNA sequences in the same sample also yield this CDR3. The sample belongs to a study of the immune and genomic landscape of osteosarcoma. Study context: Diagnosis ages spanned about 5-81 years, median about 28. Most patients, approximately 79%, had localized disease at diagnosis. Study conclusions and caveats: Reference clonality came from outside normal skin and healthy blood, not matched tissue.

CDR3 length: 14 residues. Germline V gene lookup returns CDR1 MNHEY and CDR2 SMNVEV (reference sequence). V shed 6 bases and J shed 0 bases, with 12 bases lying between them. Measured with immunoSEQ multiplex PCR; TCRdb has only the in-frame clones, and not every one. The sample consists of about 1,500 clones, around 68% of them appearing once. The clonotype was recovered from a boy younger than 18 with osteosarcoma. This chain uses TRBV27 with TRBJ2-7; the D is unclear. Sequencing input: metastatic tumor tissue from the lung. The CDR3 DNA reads TGTGCCAGCAGCTCTTCCTCGAGCTCCTACGAGCAGTACTTC. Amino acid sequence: CASSSSSSSYEQYF.